A selection of T cell receptor beta chains follows, all from one sample in a study of shared clonotypes between healthy human individuals. Profiled with immunoSEQ multiplex PCR; TCRdb holds only in-frame clones, not every one. The profile shows around 1.9 million clones, around 93% of them singletons. The sample taken for sequencing was naive CD8+ T cells from PBMCs. All receptors derive from a man aged 18 to 29 in good health. Some clones in this sample may be carry-over from other donors' samples. The CDR3 runs from the conserved cysteine through the conserved F or W. Fields, in order: D gene, J gene, V gene, clone size, CDR3 protein, CDR3 DNA. The D gene is left open where the match is weak. Only some rows state a clone size, as once, few, many or a class for expanded clones.

d_call: -; j_call: TRBJ1-3; v_call: TRBV12-5; clone_size: -; cdr3_aa: CASGLTPNTIYF; cdr3_nt: TGTGCTAGTGGTTTAACCCCAAACACCATATATTTT
d_call: -; j_call: TRBJ2-5; v_call: TRBV19; clone_size: once; cdr3_aa: CASSARATYQETQYF; cdr3_nt: TGTGCCAGTAGCGCCCGGGCTACGTACCAAGAGACCCAGTACTTC
d_call: -; j_call: TRBJ2-3; v_call: TRBV5-1; clone_size: -; cdr3_aa: CASSLEVPDTQYF; cdr3_nt: TGCGCCAGCAGCTTGGAGGTCCCAGATACGCAGTATTTT
d_call: TRBD1; j_call: TRBJ2-1; v_call: TRBV7-9; clone_size: -; cdr3_aa: CASSSLWTGDFGEQFF; cdr3_nt: TGTGCCAGCAGCTCGTTGTGGACAGGGGACTTCGGGGAGCAGTTCTTC
d_call: TRBD1; j_call: TRBJ2-7; v_call: TRBV9; clone_size: -; cdr3_aa: CASSAGTATYEQYF; cdr3_nt: TGTGCCAGCAGCGCCGGGACAGCAACCTACGAGCAGTACTTC
d_call: -; j_call: TRBJ2-7; v_call: TRBV5-1; clone_size: -; cdr3_aa: CASSLAVGLLREQYF; cdr3_nt: TGCGCCAGCAGCTTGGCCGTCGGTCTCCTTCGGGAGCAGTACTTC
d_call: TRBD2; j_call: TRBJ2-3; v_call: TRBV5-1; clone_size: -; cdr3_aa: CASSRPGLAGTDTQYF; cdr3_nt: TGCGCCAGCAGCCGACCGGGACTAGCGGGCACAGATACGCAGTATTTT
d_call: TRBD1; j_call: TRBJ1-5; v_call: TRBV7-9; clone_size: -; cdr3_aa: CASSSADRGWGNQPQHF; cdr3_nt: TGTGCCAGCAGCTCAGCGGACAGGGGGTGGGGCAATCAGCCCCAGCATTTT
d_call: -; j_call: TRBJ2-3; v_call: TRBV9; clone_size: once; cdr3_aa: CASSPRTESSTDTQYF; cdr3_nt: TGTGCCAGCAGCCCGCGGACGGAGTCTAGCACAGATACGCAGTATTTT
d_call: TRBD2; j_call: TRBJ2-1; v_call: TRBV29-1; clone_size: -; cdr3_aa: CSVGGTSGRNGEQFF; cdr3_nt: TGCAGCGTTGGGGGGACTAGCGGGAGGAACGGTGAGCAGTTCTTC
d_call: -; j_call: TRBJ2-7; v_call: TRBV5-5; clone_size: once; cdr3_aa: CASSLKGNEQYF; cdr3_nt: TGTGCCAGCAGCTTGAAGGGAAACGAGCAGTACTTC
d_call: -; j_call: TRBJ1-1; v_call: TRBV19; clone_size: -; cdr3_aa: CASSINVIMGNTEAFF; cdr3_nt: TGTGCCAGTAGTATAAACGTCATAATGGGGAACACTGAAGCTTTCTTT
d_call: -; j_call: TRBJ2-1; v_call: TRBV28; clone_size: -; cdr3_aa: CASSLLGQAREQFF; cdr3_nt: TGTGCCAGCAGTTTGTTGGGACAAGCACGCGAGCAGTTCTTC
d_call: -; j_call: TRBJ2-7; v_call: TRBV9; clone_size: -; cdr3_aa: CASSGGTSSYEQYF; cdr3_nt: TGTGCCAGCAGCGGTGGGACTTCCTCCTACGAGCAGTACTTC
d_call: TRBD1; j_call: TRBJ1-1; v_call: TRBV13; clone_size: -; cdr3_aa: CASSSQGVNTEAFF; cdr3_nt: TGTGCCAGCAGCTCTCAGGGGGTGAACACTGAAGCTTTCTTT
d_call: -; j_call: TRBJ2-3; v_call: TRBV14; clone_size: -; cdr3_aa: CASSQEWGDTQYF; cdr3_nt: TGTGCCAGCAGCCAAGAATGGGGAGATACGCAGTATTTT
d_call: TRBD2; j_call: TRBJ2-7; v_call: TRBV19; clone_size: -; cdr3_aa: CASSIGRTSSYEQYF; cdr3_nt: TGTGCCAGTAGTATAGGGCGGACTAGCTCCTACGAGCAGTACTTC
d_call: -; j_call: TRBJ1-5; v_call: TRBV6-6; clone_size: -; cdr3_aa: CASTTFWGDNQPQHF; cdr3_nt: TGTGCCAGCACCACCTTCTGGGGAGACAATCAGCCCCAGCATTTT
d_call: TRBD1; j_call: TRBJ1-1; v_call: TRBV7-3; clone_size: -; cdr3_aa: CASSFTGDYTEAFF; cdr3_nt: TGTGCCAGCAGCTTCACAGGGGATTACACTGAAGCTTTCTTT
d_call: -; j_call: TRBJ2-5; v_call: TRBV6-6; clone_size: -; cdr3_aa: CASSRTVQETQYF; cdr3_nt: TGTGCCAGCAGTCGGACGGTTCAAGAGACCCAGTACTTC
d_call: -; j_call: TRBJ2-7; v_call: TRBV7-2; clone_size: -; cdr3_aa: CASSVDGGSSYEQYF; cdr3_nt: TGTGCCAGCAGCGTTGATGGGGGAAGCTCCTACGAGCAGTACTTC
d_call: -; j_call: TRBJ2-5; v_call: TRBV6-5; clone_size: -; cdr3_aa: CASSYWPPGVAETQYF; cdr3_nt: TGTGCCAGCAGTTACTGGCCTCCGGGAGTAGCAGAGACCCAGTACTTC
d_call: -; j_call: TRBJ1-2; v_call: TRBV19; clone_size: -; cdr3_aa: CASSIGGANYGYTF; cdr3_nt: TGTGCCAGTAGTATAGGGGGCGCTAACTATGGCTACACCTTC
d_call: -; j_call: TRBJ1-5; v_call: TRBV4-3; clone_size: -; cdr3_aa: CASSQDFSINQPQHF; cdr3_nt: TGCGCCAGCAGCCAAGATTTTTCCATCAATCAGCCCCAGCATTTT
d_call: TRBD1; j_call: TRBJ1-2; v_call: TRBV9; clone_size: -; cdr3_aa: CASSGKTGVNYGYTF; cdr3_nt: TGTGCCAGCAGCGGAAAGACAGGGGTCAACTATGGCTACACCTTC
d_call: -; j_call: TRBJ1-4; v_call: TRBV5-4; clone_size: -; cdr3_aa: CASSPLPGQPNEKLFF; cdr3_nt: TGTGCCAGCAGCCCACTGCCGGGACAACCTAATGAAAAACTGTTTTTT